This TCR beta chain was retrieved from a study of tissue T cells after allogeneic stem cell transplantation. Steroid-refractory graft-versus-host disease after allogeneic hematopoietic cell transplant qualified adults for prospective research-autopsy enrollment. Gastrointestinal graft-versus-host disease was present in all patients, each treated with several therapy lines. Study results and caveats: The study did not identify alloreactive or antigen-specific tissue TCRs, and some clones might be persisting host cells.

The CDR3 totals 13 residues. V dropped 6 bases and J dropped 1 base, with 9 bases sitting between them. Looked up from germline, CDR1 is ENHRY and CDR2 is SYGVKD. Using immunoSEQ multiplex PCR, the repertoire was profiled, and TCRdb retains in-frame clones only, with some absent. The table shows 1,400 or so clones, with approximately 86% occurring only once. Notes on this clone: Its antigen is undetermined.

Sequencing was performed on blood, taken at autopsy. This chain joins TRBV10-3 and TRBJ1-1; no clear D. This receptor was obtained from a male patient older than 55 with steroid-refractory graft-versus-host disease after an allogeneic stem cell transplant. Some of these T cells may belong to the graft donor. CDR3 sequence (DNA): TGTGCCATCAGGGCGACACCGAACACTGAAGCTTTCTTT. This sequence encodes CAIRATPNTEAFF.